The T cell receptor (beta chain) under discussion was sequenced for a study of blood T cell repertoires in COVID-19. The CDR3 contains 17 residues. The V gene end was trimmed by 5 bases and the J gene end by 0 bases; junction bases not matched to a gene: 9. In germline, CDR1 is SEHNR, CDR2 FQNEAQ (reference sequence). TCRdb's copy holds only in-frame clones and misses some; the assay was immunoSEQ multiplex PCR. The table shows around 250,000 clones, with around 87% occurring only once. This clone was observed once. The TCR comes from a woman in her forties or fifties who had recovered from COVID-19. J is TRBJ2-5 and V is TRBV7-9; TRBD2 aligns across 10 bases. Sequences were obtained from PBMCs or T cells enriched from blood (not recorded which). The CDR3 bases are TGTGCCAGCAGCCTCTGGACTAGCGGACAGTACCAAGAGACCCAGTACTTC. It yields the protein CASSLWTSGQYQETQYF.